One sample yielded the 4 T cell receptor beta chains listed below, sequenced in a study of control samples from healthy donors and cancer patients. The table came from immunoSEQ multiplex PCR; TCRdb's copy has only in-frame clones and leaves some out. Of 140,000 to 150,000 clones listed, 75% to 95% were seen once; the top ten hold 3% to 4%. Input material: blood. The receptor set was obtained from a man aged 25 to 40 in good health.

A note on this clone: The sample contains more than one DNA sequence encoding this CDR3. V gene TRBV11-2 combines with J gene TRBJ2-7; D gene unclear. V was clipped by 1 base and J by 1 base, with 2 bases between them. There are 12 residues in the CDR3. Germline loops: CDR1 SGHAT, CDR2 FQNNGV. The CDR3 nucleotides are TGTGCCAGCAGCTTAGGGTCCTACGAGCAGTACTTC. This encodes CASSLGSYEQYF.

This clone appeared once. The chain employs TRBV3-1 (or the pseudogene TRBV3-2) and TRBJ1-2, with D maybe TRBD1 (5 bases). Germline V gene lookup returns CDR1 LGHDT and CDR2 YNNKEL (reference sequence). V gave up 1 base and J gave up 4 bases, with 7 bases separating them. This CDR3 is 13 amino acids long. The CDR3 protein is CASSQGGIYGYTF. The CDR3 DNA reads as TGTGCCAGCAGCCAAGGGGGGATCTATGGCTACACCTTC.

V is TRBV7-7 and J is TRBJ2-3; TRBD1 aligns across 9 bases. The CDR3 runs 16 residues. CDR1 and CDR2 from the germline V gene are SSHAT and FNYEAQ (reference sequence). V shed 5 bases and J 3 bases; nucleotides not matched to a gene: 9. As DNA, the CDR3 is TGTGCCAGCAGCCCGGACAGGGGAGGGGTGACAGATACGCAGTATTTT. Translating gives CASSPDRGGVTDTQYF.

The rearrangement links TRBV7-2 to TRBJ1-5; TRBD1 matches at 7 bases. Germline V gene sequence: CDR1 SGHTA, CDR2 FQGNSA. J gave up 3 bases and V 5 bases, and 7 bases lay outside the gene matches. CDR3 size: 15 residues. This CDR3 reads CASSLRGQNNQPQHF. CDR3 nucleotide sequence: TGTGCCAGCAGCCTACGGGGACAGAACAATCAGCCCCAGCATTTT.